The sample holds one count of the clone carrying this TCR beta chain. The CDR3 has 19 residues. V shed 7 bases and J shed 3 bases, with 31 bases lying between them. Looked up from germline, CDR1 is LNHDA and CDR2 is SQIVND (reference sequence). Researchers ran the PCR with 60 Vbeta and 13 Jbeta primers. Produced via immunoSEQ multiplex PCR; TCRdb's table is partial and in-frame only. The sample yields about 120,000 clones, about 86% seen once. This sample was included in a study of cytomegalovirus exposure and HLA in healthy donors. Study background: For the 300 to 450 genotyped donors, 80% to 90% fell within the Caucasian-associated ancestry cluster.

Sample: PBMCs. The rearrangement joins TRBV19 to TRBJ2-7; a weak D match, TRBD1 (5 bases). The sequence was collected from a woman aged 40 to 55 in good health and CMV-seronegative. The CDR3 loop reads CASITPNFRQYRYYYEQYF. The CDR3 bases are TGTGCCAGTATCACACCCAACTTTAGACAGTACCGGTACTACTACGAGCAGTACTTC. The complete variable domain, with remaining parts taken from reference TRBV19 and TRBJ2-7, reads DGGITQSPKYLFRKEGQNVTLSCEQNLNHDAMYWYRQDPGQGLRLIYYSQIVNDFQKGDIAEGYSVSREKKESFPLTVTSAQKNPTAFYLCASITPNFRQYRYYYEQYFGPGTRLTVT.